This T cell receptor (beta chain) was sequenced in a study of T cells in Graves' hyperthyroidism and ophthalmopathy. A patient was excluded if there was uncontrolled infection, other autoimmune disease, pregnancy or lactation. The study based diagnoses on clinical symptoms, serum thyroxine and TRAb, thyroid ultrasound and orbital computed tomography. Regions amplified from RNA transcripts were the TCR beta CDR3 regions. TCR CDR3 regions were first amplified by RT-PCR with HTBI primers. MiXCR, run by TCRdb on the multiplex PCR reads, gives a single entry per CDR3 protein. The sample holds 500,000 or so distinct CDR3 sequences, 15% to 20% seen once. This CDR3 is 14 amino acids long. The V end was cut by 3 bases, the J end by 6 bases, with 13 bases between. This clonotype was picked up many times.

The sequence was obtained from a woman between 18 and 29 years old with Graves' ophthalmopathy. The gene calls are TRBV12-3 or TRBV12-4 and TRBJ2-3; no definite D call. The specimen sequenced was blood. This chain's CDR3 is CASSFAATADTQYF. The CDR3 DNA sequence: TGTGCCAGCAGTTTTGCGGCGACGGCGGATACGCAGTATTTT.